The present entry profiles one T cell receptor (beta chain) with its context. The donors, all healthy, were Caucasians living in Russia, aged roughly 6 to 100. Combining a sample-barcoded 5' primer with a J-beta primer mix, a second PCR ran for about 7 to 11 cycles. In TCRdb, the 5' RACE reads were re-called with MiXCR into one record per CDR3 protein. The sample yields some 920,000 distinct CDR3 sequences, about 51% seen once. This specimen belongs to a study of blood T cells in healthy people across ages. Germline-derived CDR1 and CDR2 are LNHNV and YYDKDF (reference sequence). The V gene lost 0 bases and the J gene lost 7 bases, with 4 bases spanning the gap. The CDR3 extends over 12 amino acids.

The receptor was isolated from an older woman in good health. This chain joins TRBV15 and TRBJ2-1; no clear D. Sequenced material: blood. DNA for the CDR3: TGTGCCACCAGCAGAGATATGAATGAGCAGTTCTTC. This translates into CATSRDMNEQFF.